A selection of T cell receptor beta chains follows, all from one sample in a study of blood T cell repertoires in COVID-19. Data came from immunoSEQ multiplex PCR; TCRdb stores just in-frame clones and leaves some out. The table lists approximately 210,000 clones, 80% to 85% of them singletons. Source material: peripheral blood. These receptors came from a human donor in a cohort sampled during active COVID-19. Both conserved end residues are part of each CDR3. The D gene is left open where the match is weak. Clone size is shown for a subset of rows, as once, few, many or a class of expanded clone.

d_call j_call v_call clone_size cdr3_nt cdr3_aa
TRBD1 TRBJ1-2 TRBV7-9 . TGTGCCAGCAGCCTACAGGGGGCGGATGGCTACACCTTC CASSLQGADGYTF
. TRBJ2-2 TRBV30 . TGTGCCTGGAGTCTCTCCGGGACACCTTACACCGGGGAGCTGTTTTTT CAWSLSGTPYTGELFF
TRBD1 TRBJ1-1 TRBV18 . TGTGCCAGCTCACCAACGCAATACAGGGGGCTGAACACTGAAGCTTTCTTT CASSPTQYRGLNTEAFF
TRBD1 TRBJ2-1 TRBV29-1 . TGCAGCGTCTCTCGAGTTGGGACAGGGAGTTCTGAGCAGTTCTTC CSVSRVGTGSSEQFF
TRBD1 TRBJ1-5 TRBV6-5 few TGTGCCAGCAGGGGCGATTTAGGGGGCGGTCAGCCCCAGCATTTT CASRGDLGGGQPQHF
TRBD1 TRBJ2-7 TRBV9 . TGTGCCAGCAGCGTAGGGGGACAGGCCTACGAGCAGTACTTC CASSVGGQAYEQYF
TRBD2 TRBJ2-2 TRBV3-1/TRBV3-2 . TGTGCCAGCAGCCCTCGGGCGGGAGCCGTCGCCGGGGAGCTGTTTTTT CASSPRAGAVAGELFF
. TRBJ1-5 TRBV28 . TGTGCCAGCAGGCCCCGGGGGAACGGGTGGCCCCAGCATTTT CASRPRGNGWPQHF
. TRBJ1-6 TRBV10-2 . TGCGCCAGCAATACGGAGCACAATTCACCCCTCCACTTT CASNTEHNSPLHF
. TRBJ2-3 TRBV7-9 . TGTGCCAGCAGCCCGACGGGTCGGACAGATACGCAGTATTTT CASSPTGRTDTQYF
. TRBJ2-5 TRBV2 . TGTGCCAGCAGCCTCCGGGGTCGAAACCAGGAGACCCAGTACTTC CASSLRGRNQETQYF
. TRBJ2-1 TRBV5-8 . TGTGCCAGCAGCTTGACAGGTAGCTACAATGAGCAGTTCTTC CASSLTGSYNEQFF
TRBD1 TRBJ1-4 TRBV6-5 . TGTGCCAGCAGAGGACAGGCAACTAATGAAAAACTGTTTTTT CASRGQATNEKLFF
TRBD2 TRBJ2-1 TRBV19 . TGTGCCAGTACCTTCGGGACTAGCGGGGGGTACAATGAGCAGTTCTTC CASTFGTSGGYNEQFF
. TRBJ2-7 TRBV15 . TGTGCCACCAGCAGAGAGAAGTTACTACTCTGGACTTCGACTACCTACGAGCAGTACTTC CATSREKLLLWTSTTYEQYF
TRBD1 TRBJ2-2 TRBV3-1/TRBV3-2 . TGTGCCAGCGGAAATAGACAGGGGTTAACCGGGGAGCTGTTTTTT CASGNRQGLTGELFF
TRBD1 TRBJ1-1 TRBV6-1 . TGTGCCAGCAGTGAACTACCGGGACAGGGAAACACTGAAGCTTTCTTT CASSELPGQGNTEAFF
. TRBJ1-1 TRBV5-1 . TGCGCCAGCACCTTGCAGGGAAACACTGAAGCTTTCTTT CASTLQGNTEAFF
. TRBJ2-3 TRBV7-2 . TGTGCCAGCAGCTTCGGACAGCGCCGGCCGCAGTATTTT CASSFGQRRPQYF
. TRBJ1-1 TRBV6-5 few TGTGCCATCAAACCACAAAGACTCGAGAACACTGAAGCTTTCTTT CAIKPQRLENTEAFF
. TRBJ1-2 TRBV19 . TGTGCCAGTAGTATGGATAAGGGGATTAGGCGCTACACCTTC CASSMDKGIRRYTF
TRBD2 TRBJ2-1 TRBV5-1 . TGCGCCAGCAGCTTGGCTCTCAGCGGGAGGGGTGAGCAGTTCTTC CASSLALSGRGEQFF
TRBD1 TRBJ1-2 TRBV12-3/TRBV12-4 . TGTGCCAGCAGTTTGGGACAGGGCTTTGGCTACACCTTC CASSLGQGFGYTF
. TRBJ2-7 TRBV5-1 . TGCGCCAGCAGCTTGGCTCCGCTACGCTCCTACGAGCAGTACTTC CASSLAPLRSYEQYF
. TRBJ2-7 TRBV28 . TGTGCCAGCAGTCGGGCAGGGGTGGGATTCGAGCAGTACTTC CASSRAGVGFEQYF
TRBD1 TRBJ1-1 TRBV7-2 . TGTGCCAGCAGCTTAGACGGGACAGGGGAAACTGAAGCTTTCTTT CASSLDGTGETEAFF
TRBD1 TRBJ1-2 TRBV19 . TGTGCCAGTAGTTTCCAGGGGGCGCTTGGCTACACCTTC CASSFQGALGYTF
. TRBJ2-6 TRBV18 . TGTGCCAGCTCAGAAAAGCCGGTATCTGGGGCCAACGTCCTGACTTTC CASSEKPVSGANVLTF
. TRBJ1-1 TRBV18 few TGTGCCAGCTCACTCCAGGATTCGAACACTGAAGCTTTCTTT CASSLQDSNTEAFF
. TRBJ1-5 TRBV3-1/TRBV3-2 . TGTGCCAGCAGCCAACTCAGGGATCAGCCCCAGCATTTT CASSQLRDQPQHF
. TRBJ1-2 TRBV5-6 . TGTGCCAGCAGCTTGCGGGGGGCGCTTAGCTATGGCTACACCTTC CASSLRGALSYGYTF
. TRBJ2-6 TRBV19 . TGTGCCAGTAGTATGACTGGTGGGGCCAACGTCCTGACTTTC CASSMTGGANVLTF
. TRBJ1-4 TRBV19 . TGTGCCAGTAGTGCCGTACAGGTACGAAAACTGTTTTTT CASSAVQVRKLFF
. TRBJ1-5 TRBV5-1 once TGCGCCAGCAGCTTCGGGGGAGAAAGCAATCAGCCCCAGCATTTT CASSFGGESNQPQHF
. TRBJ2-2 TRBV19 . TGTGCCAGTAGTATAGGGAACAGGGAGAACACCGGGGAGCTGTTTTTT CASSIGNRENTGELFF
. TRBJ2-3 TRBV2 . TGTGCCAGCAGTGAAGCGGCCCGGGCAGATACGCAGTATTTT CASSEAARADTQYF
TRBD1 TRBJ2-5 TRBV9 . TGTGCCAGCAGCCCAGGGGGACAGCGACAAGAGACCCAGTACTTC CASSPGGQRQETQYF
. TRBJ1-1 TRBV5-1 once TGCGCCAGCAGCTTGGGCCCAGGAGGGGCACCCCAAGCTTTCTTT CASSLGPGGAPQAFF
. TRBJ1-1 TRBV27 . TGTGCCACACGGCGACAGACTAACACTGAAGCTTTCTTT CATRRQTNTEAFF
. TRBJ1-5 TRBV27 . TGTGCCAGCAGCCAAGGGGCAATCCGAGGTCAGCCCCAGCATTTT CASSQGAIRGQPQHF
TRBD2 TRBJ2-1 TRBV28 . TGTGCCAGCAGTCAACTAGCGGGAGCCTACAATGAGCAGTTCTTC CASSQLAGAYNEQFF
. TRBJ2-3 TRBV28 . TGTGCCAGCAGTCCCCACGGAACCAGGGGCACAGATACGCAGTATTTT CASSPHGTRGTDTQYF
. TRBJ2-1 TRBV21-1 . TGTGCCAGCAGCAAACGCCGAACGGGTTGGAACAATGAGCAGTTCTTC CASSKRRTGWNNEQFF
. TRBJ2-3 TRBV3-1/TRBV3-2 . TGTGCCAGCAGCCAAGATGGAACAGCCCAAAGGACAGCAGATACGCAGTATTTT CASSQDGTAQRTADTQYF
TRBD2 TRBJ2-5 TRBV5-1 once TGCGCCAGCAGCACTACTAGCGGGAGGGAGACCCAGTACTTC CASSTTSGRETQYF